Listed below are T cell receptor beta chains from one sample, sequenced in a study of T cells in Graves' hyperthyroidism and ophthalmopathy. TCRdb redid the calling of the multiplex PCR reads with MiXCR, one entry per CDR3 protein. This sample has roughly 380,000 distinct CDR3 sequences, with 18% found just once. Source material: blood. The receptors were sampled from a woman aged 40 to 50 with Graves' ophthalmopathy. Both conserved end residues are part of each CDR3. The D gene is left open where the match is weak. For some rows the clone size is stated as once, few or many, or as a class when expanded; others skip it.

v_gene	d_gene	j_gene	abundance	CDR3nt	CDR3aa
TRBV7-2	TRBD1	TRBJ1-1	.	TGTGCCAGCAACACAGGGGGGGAAACTGAAGCTTTCTTT	CASNTGGETEAFF
TRBV11-2	.	TRBJ2-5	many	TGTGCCAGCAGCCTGGGGCTAGGGAACCAAGAGACCCAGTACTTC	CASSLGLGNQETQYF
TRBV6-1	.	TRBJ1-3	many	TGTGCCAGCGGAGGGGCCATGAGCTCTGGAAACACCATATATTTT	CASGGAMSSGNTIYF
TRBV7-9	TRBD2	TRBJ2-7	many	TGTGCCAGCAGCCGGGTAGCGGGAGTGGGTGACGAGCAGTACTTC	CASSRVAGVGDEQYF
TRBV27	.	TRBJ2-2	many	TGTGCCAGCAGTGCGAGGGGATCGTACGGGGAGCTGTTTTTT	CASSARGSYGELFF
TRBV28	.	TRBJ2-7	many	TGTGCCAGCAGTTTAGGAGGGATGGGGACCTACGAGCAGTACTTC	CASSLGGMGTYEQYF
TRBV20-1	.	TRBJ1-1	many	TGCAGTGCTACAACGAACACTGAAGCTTTCTTT	CSATTNTEAFF
TRBV7-9	.	TRBJ2-2	many	TGTGCCAGCAGCTTAGCGCAGGGGTCCACCGGGGAGCTGTTTTTT	CASSLAQGSTGELFF
TRBV6-5	.	TRBJ2-7	many	TGTGCCAGCAGTTCAAGCGAAGGTTACGAGCAGTACTTC	CASSSSEGYEQYF
TRBV7-6	.	TRBJ1-1	.	TGTGCCAGCAGCTTAGAGCAGGGTGGGGACACTGAAGCTTTCTTT	CASSLEQGGDTEAFF
TRBV2	.	TRBJ2-7	many	TGTGCCAGCACTAGGACCCCCGCGGGGCAGTACTTC	CASTRTPAGQYF
TRBV28	.	TRBJ2-2	many	TGTGCCAGCAGTTTTGCGGGGATGAACACCGGGGAGCTGTTTTTT	CASSFAGMNTGELFF
TRBV2	TRBD2	TRBJ2-4	.	TGTGCCAGCAGTGTCCAAAGCGGGGGCGTACTAGCCAAAAACATTCAGTACTTC	CASSVQSGGVLAKNIQYF
TRBV11-2	.	TRBJ2-7	many	TGTGCCAGCGCCTCCTACGAGCAGTACTTC	CASASYEQYF
TRBV6-2/TRBV6-3	.	TRBJ1-1	.	TGTGCCAGCAGTTCGATTGGCACTGAAGCTTTCTTT	CASSSIGTEAFF
TRBV27	.	TRBJ1-2	many	TGTGCCAGCACTGGTGGGGAAGGAAACTATGGCTACACCTTC	CASTGGEGNYGYTF
TRBV28	.	TRBJ2-7	.	TGTGCCAGCAGTGCTGAGGAAGGGGCTTTCTCCTCCTACGAGCAGTACTTC	CASSAEEGAFSSYEQYF
TRBV28	.	TRBJ2-4	many	TGTGCCAGCAGTGGGACAAATACGTTAGCCAAAAACATTCAGTACTTC	CASSGTNTLAKNIQYF
TRBV4-1	.	TRBJ1-1	many	TGCGCCAGCAGCCAAGAAGTAAGGGGAGGGACTGAAGCTTTCTTT	CASSQEVRGGTEAFF
TRBV19	TRBD1	TRBJ2-2	many	TGTGCCAGTAGTGTGACAGGGGGGGGCACCGGGGAGCTGTTTTTT	CASSVTGGGTGELFF
TRBV6-1	TRBD1	TRBJ1-2	many	TGTGCCAGCAGTGGGACAGGGGTGACGTATGGCTACACCTTC	CASSGTGVTYGYTF
TRBV30	.	TRBJ1-5	many	TGTGCCTGGAGTGTTGGGGGGGATCAGCCCCAGCATTTT	CAWSVGGDQPQHF
TRBV11-2	TRBD1	TRBJ1-2	many	TGTGCCAGCAGCCTAGACTTCAGGGGGGGCTATGGCTACACCTTC	CASSLDFRGGYGYTF
TRBV6-5	.	TRBJ1-1	many	TGTGCCAGCAGACGCACTTTGGACAGCAAGACTGAAGCTTTCTTT	CASRRTLDSKTEAFF
TRBV5-1	TRBD2	TRBJ2-2	many	TGCGCCAGCAGCTCGCACCCGGGACTAGCGGGCCGCACCGGGGAGCTGTTTTTT	CASSSHPGLAGRTGELFF
TRBV9	.	TRBJ2-5	many	TGTGCCAGCAGCGAAAGAGAAGAGACCCAGTACTTC	CASSEREETQYF
TRBV2	.	TRBJ1-5	many	TGTGCCAGCAGCTCAGAACACCTTACTAGCAATCAGCCCCAGCATTTT	CASSSEHLTSNQPQHF
TRBV11-1	.	TRBJ2-2	many	TGTGCCAGCAGCCCAACCGACGGGGAGCTGTTTTTT	CASSPTDGELFF
TRBV29-1	.	TRBJ2-7	many	TGCAGCGTTGGTTCGGGACGTCGATCCTACGAGCAGTACTTC	CSVGSGRRSYEQYF
TRBV7-3	TRBD2	TRBJ2-5	many	TGTGCCAGCAGCTTAGCAGCGGGAGAAGAGACCCAGTACTTC	CASSLAAGEETQYF
TRBV19	TRBD1	TRBJ1-2	many	TGTGCCAGTAGTATGGGACAGGGGAACTATGGCTACACCTTC	CASSMGQGNYGYTF
TRBV28	.	TRBJ1-2	many	TGTGCCATCCGGCTAACTGATGGCTACACCTTC	CAIRLTDGYTF
TRBV29-1	.	TRBJ2-2	.	TGCAGTGCTATGGGGACCAGTACGAACACCGGGGAGCTGTTTTTT	CSAMGTSTNTGELFF
TRBV12-3/TRBV12-4	TRBD1	TRBJ2-2	many	TGTGCAGGCCGGGGACAGGGCCACACCGGGGAGCTGTTTTTT	CAGRGQGHTGELFF
TRBV6-1	.	TRBJ1-2	.	TGTGCCAGCAGTGTCCTCGGATCCTATGGCTACACCTTC	CASSVLGSYGYTF